Listed below are T cell receptor beta chains from one sample, sequenced in a study of metastatic and nonmetastatic thyroid tumors. MiXCR was used by TCRdb to re-call the PCR reads. The table lists 15,000 to 20,000 clones, roughly 26% of them singletons. Sequencing used tumor tissue. Every receptor here comes from a female donor with papillary thyroid cancer or a benign thyroid nodule (not recorded which). Some clones in this sample may be carry-over from other donors' samples. Both conserved end residues are part of each CDR3. Fields, in order: J gene, V gene, CDR3 protein.

j_gene: TRBJ2-7; v_gene: TRBV19; CDR3aa: CASTLTGTGPEQYF
j_gene: TRBJ1-2; v_gene: TRBV2; CDR3aa: CASREDRGGYTF
j_gene: TRBJ2-5; v_gene: TRBV20-1; CDR3aa: CSASTGETQYF
j_gene: TRBJ2-5; v_gene: TRBV6-1; CDR3aa: CASSLTSGEGQETQYF
j_gene: TRBJ1-3; v_gene: TRBV6-6; CDR3aa: CASSYSVGQGKGNTIYF
j_gene: TRBJ2-5; v_gene: TRBV11-3; CDR3aa: CASSLDGGGQETQYF
j_gene: TRBJ1-1; v_gene: TRBV27; CDR3aa: CASSLFGTGEAFF
j_gene: TRBJ1-1; v_gene: TRBV12-5; CDR3aa: CASGPVGKGTEAFF
j_gene: TRBJ2-2; v_gene: TRBV4-2; CDR3aa: CASSPGTGDTGELFF
j_gene: TRBJ1-2; v_gene: TRBV11-2; CDR3aa: CASSPGQGEAYGYTF
j_gene: TRBJ1-4; v_gene: TRBV20-1; CDR3aa: CSATYGRTATNEKLFF
j_gene: TRBJ2-1; v_gene: TRBV20-1; CDR3aa: CSALSGRANNEQFF
j_gene: TRBJ1-3; v_gene: TRBV6-5; CDR3aa: CASSYDRLSSGNTIYF
j_gene: TRBJ1-1; v_gene: TRBV19; CDR3aa: CSSSTTYTEAFF
j_gene: TRBJ2-7; v_gene: TRBV20-1; CDR3aa: CSASGGLAGGEQYF
j_gene: TRBJ1-3; v_gene: TRBV30; CDR3aa: CACQKEPGNTIYF
j_gene: TRBJ2-3; v_gene: TRBV19; CDR3aa: CASNQEAGGPDTQYF
j_gene: TRBJ2-1; v_gene: TRBV12-3/TRBV12-4; CDR3aa: CASSLRRYNEQFF
j_gene: TRBJ2-3; v_gene: TRBV11-2; CDR3aa: CASSSLSDQDTQYF
j_gene: TRBJ1-6; v_gene: TRBV10-2; CDR3aa: CASSVGQGAYNSPLHF
j_gene: TRBJ2-1; v_gene: TRBV6-1; CDR3aa: CASTLQYNEQFF
j_gene: TRBJ1-1; v_gene: TRBV9; CDR3aa: CASSLGGGGGYTEAFF